The rows below give T cell receptor beta chains drawn from one sample of a study of blood T cells in healthy people across ages. MiXCR, run by TCRdb on the 5' RACE reads, gives a single entry per CDR3 protein. The repertoire holds about 690,000 distinct CDR3 sequences, about 43% seen once, with about 32% in the top ten. The sequenced material came from blood. These receptors all come from a man of 80 years or more in good health. Each CDR3 is given with its conserved first and last residue. D genes are given only for firm matches. The listing skips clone size in some rows; elsewhere it reads once, few, many or a size class.

J: TRBJ2-1; V: TRBV7-2; D: TRBD2; size: NA; DNA: TGTGCCAGCAGCCAGAGGACTAGCGCTCTGGGGAATGAGCAGTTCTTC; CDR3: CASSQRTSALGNEQFF
J: TRBJ2-7; V: TRBV3-1; D: TRBD1; size: few; DNA: TGTGCCAGCAGCCAAGGGACAGGGGCTAGTGAGCAGTACTTC; CDR3: CASSQGTGASEQYF
J: TRBJ2-7; V: TRBV7-2; D: NA; size: few; DNA: TGTGCCAGCAGCTTAGCGTTCACCTCCTACGAGCAGTACTTC; CDR3: CASSLAFTSYEQYF
J: TRBJ1-1; V: TRBV3-1; D: NA; size: once; DNA: TGTGCCAGCAGCCAGAGGGAACGGACTGAAGCTTTCTTT; CDR3: CASSQRERTEAFF
J: TRBJ2-7; V: TRBV9; D: NA; size: few; DNA: TGTGCCAGCAGCGTAGGGCAGGGTACCTACGAGCAGTACTTC; CDR3: CASSVGQGTYEQYF
J: TRBJ2-3; V: TRBV6-6; D: NA; size: few; DNA: TGTGCCAGCAGTTATTCCAGCATTAGCACAGATACGCAGTATTTT; CDR3: CASSYSSISTDTQYF
J: TRBJ2-3; V: TRBV27; D: NA; size: NA; DNA: TGTGCCAGCAGCCCCAGGGGCCGGGGCACAGATACGCAGTATTTT; CDR3: CASSPRGRGTDTQYF
J: TRBJ1-6; V: TRBV2; D: TRBD1; size: few; DNA: TGTGCCAGCAGTCCGACCGGGACAGGGGTTAACTATAATTCACCCCTCCACTTT; CDR3: CASSPTGTGVNYNSPLHF
J: TRBJ1-5; V: TRBV7-9; D: NA; size: few; DNA: TGTGCCAGCAGCTCCCGAGGAAGCAATCAGCCCCAGCATTTT; CDR3: CASSSRGSNQPQHF
J: TRBJ2-1; V: TRBV12-5; D: TRBD2; size: NA; DNA: TGTGCTAGTGGTCTCGGACTAGCGTACAATGAGCAGTTCTTC; CDR3: CASGLGLAYNEQFF
J: TRBJ2-1; V: TRBV20-1; D: NA; size: NA; DNA: TGCAGTGCTCAAGACTCAACAGGGTACAATGAGCAGTTCTTC; CDR3: CSAQDSTGYNEQFF
J: TRBJ2-3; V: TRBV24-1; D: TRBD1; size: once; DNA: TGTGCCACCGGTGATTCTGGAGAGGGGGCACCCACAGATACGCAGTATTTT; CDR3: CATGDSGEGAPTDTQYF
J: TRBJ2-5; V: TRBV7-3; D: NA; size: once; DNA: TGTGCCAGCAGCCCAGGAACGACGGGGGAGCAGTACTTC; CDR3: CASSPGTTGEQYF
J: TRBJ1-2; V: TRBV4-3; D: NA; size: NA; DNA: TGCGCCAGCAGCCAAGACCCCGCACGGGGCGGCCACACCTTC; CDR3: CASSQDPARGGHTF
J: TRBJ1-1; V: TRBV14; D: NA; size: NA; DNA: TGCGCCAGCAGCCACCGCCCGTCGGGGGAAGCTTTCTTT; CDR3: CASSHRPSGEAFF
J: TRBJ1-2; V: TRBV4-1; D: NA; size: NA; DNA: TGCGCCAGCAGCCAAGGAGGCCAGGTGAATGGCTACACCTTC; CDR3: CASSQGGQVNGYTF
J: TRBJ2-1; V: TRBV7-2; D: NA; size: NA; DNA: TGTGCCAGCAGCCTGGTCGGGGGAGTGAGTCAGCAGTTCTTC; CDR3: CASSLVGGVSQQFF
J: TRBJ2-7; V: TRBV19; D: TRBD2; size: NA; DNA: TGTGCCAGTAGTATAAGGCGGGAGGTCGACGAGCAGTACTTC; CDR3: CASSIRREVDEQYF
J: TRBJ2-1; V: TRBV18; D: TRBD1; size: NA; DNA: TGTGCCAGCTCACCACCGGAGACAGGGGGGTTGCATGAGCAGTTCTTC; CDR3: CASSPPETGGLHEQFF
J: TRBJ2-2; V: TRBV7-3; D: NA; size: NA; DNA: TGTGCCAGCTCCGCCTCACTGAACACCGGGGAGCTGTTTTTT; CDR3: CASSASLNTGELFF
J: TRBJ2-7; V: TRBV7-2; D: TRBD1; size: once; DNA: TGTGCCAACAGCCCAGGGACAGGGGGCTTGTACGAGCAGTACTTC; CDR3: CANSPGTGGLYEQYF
J: TRBJ1-1; V: TRBV25-1; D: NA; size: NA; DNA: TGTGCCAGCAGTCCAACACCCCCGAACACTGAAGCTTTCTTT; CDR3: CASSPTPPNTEAFF
J: TRBJ2-3; V: TRBV6-5; D: TRBD1; size: once; DNA: TGTGCCAGCAGTTCTGGATTCGGGACAGGGAGCACAGATACGCAGTATTTT; CDR3: CASSSGFGTGSTDTQYF
J: TRBJ2-7; V: TRBV4-2; D: TRBD1; size: NA; DNA: TGTGCCAGCAGCCAAGATGGACAGGGATACTACGAGCAGTACTTC; CDR3: CASSQDGQGYYEQYF
J: TRBJ1-6; V: TRBV3-1; D: NA; size: NA; DNA: TGTGCCAGCAACAGGGTTGGATCACCCCTCCACTTT; CDR3: CASNRVGSPLHF
J: TRBJ2-5; V: TRBV20-1; D: NA; size: NA; DNA: TGCAGTGCTAGTTCGTTGCGGGAATCGCAAGAGACCCAGTACTTC; CDR3: CSASSLRESQETQYF
J: TRBJ1-2; V: TRBV28; D: NA; size: NA; DNA: TGTGCCAGCAGTTCCCCCCCGACAGGATCCTATGGCTACACCTTC; CDR3: CASSSPPTGSYGYTF
J: TRBJ2-1; V: TRBV7-2; D: TRBD2; size: NA; DNA: TGTGCCAGCAGCCCGAGGGGGACTAGCGGTTACAATGAGCAGTTCTTC; CDR3: CASSPRGTSGYNEQFF
J: TRBJ2-7; V: TRBV11-2; D: NA; size: NA; DNA: TGTGCCAGCAGCCCGGTTGTAGCGCGGAAGACGAGGCAGTACTTC; CDR3: CASSPVVARKTRQYF
J: TRBJ2-5; V: TRBV29-1; D: NA; size: NA; DNA: TGCAGCGTTGTTCGAATAGAGACCCAGTACTTC; CDR3: CSVVRIETQYF
J: TRBJ2-5; V: TRBV20-1; D: TRBD2; size: NA; DNA: TGCAGTGCTAGAGGGACTAGCCAAGAGACCCAGTACTTC; CDR3: CSARGTSQETQYF
J: TRBJ2-3; V: TRBV7-2; D: NA; size: few; DNA: TGTGCCAGCAGCCGCCCCGACAGCACAGATACGCAGTATTTT; CDR3: CASSRPDSTDTQYF
J: TRBJ2-5; V: TRBV5-6; D: NA; size: once; DNA: TGTGCCAGCACTCCGGCGGGTACACAAGAGACCCAGTACTTC; CDR3: CASTPAGTQETQYF
J: TRBJ1-4; V: TRBV2; D: NA; size: NA; DNA: TGTGCCAGCGCCCACGGGGCGACCACAACTAATGAAAAACTGTTTTTT; CDR3: CASAHGATTTNEKLFF
J: TRBJ2-3; V: TRBV6-1; D: NA; size: NA; DNA: TGTGCCAGCAGTGAAATACAAGCTAGCACAGATACGCAGTATTTT; CDR3: CASSEIQASTDTQYF
J: TRBJ2-7; V: TRBV28; D: NA; size: NA; DNA: TGTGCCAGTAGTCTCGGTCAGCCCCGAGGGCAGTACTTC; CDR3: CASSLGQPRGQYF
J: TRBJ2-5; V: TRBV20-1; D: NA; size: NA; DNA: TGCAGTGCCCCAAGGAGGGGTAGCGATTGGGAGACCCAGTACTTC; CDR3: CSAPRRGSDWETQYF
J: TRBJ2-1; V: TRBV12-3/TRBV12-4; D: TRBD2; size: few; DNA: TGTGCCAGCAGATCGCGGGAGGGCCTTTACAATGAGCAGTTCTTC; CDR3: CASRSREGLYNEQFF
J: TRBJ2-7; V: TRBV2; D: NA; size: NA; DNA: TGTGCCAGCAGTGAAGCGCTGGGGAAGTACTTC; CDR3: CASSEALGKYF
J: TRBJ2-7; V: TRBV29-1; D: NA; size: NA; DNA: TGCAGCACTAGGACGGAGGGCAACGAGCAGTACTTC; CDR3: CSTRTEGNEQYF
J: TRBJ2-7; V: TRBV6-2/TRBV6-3; D: TRBD2; size: NA; DNA: TGTGCCAGCCTAGCCGGGACTAGCGGGGGGACCTACGAGCAGTACTTC; CDR3: CASLAGTSGGTYEQYF